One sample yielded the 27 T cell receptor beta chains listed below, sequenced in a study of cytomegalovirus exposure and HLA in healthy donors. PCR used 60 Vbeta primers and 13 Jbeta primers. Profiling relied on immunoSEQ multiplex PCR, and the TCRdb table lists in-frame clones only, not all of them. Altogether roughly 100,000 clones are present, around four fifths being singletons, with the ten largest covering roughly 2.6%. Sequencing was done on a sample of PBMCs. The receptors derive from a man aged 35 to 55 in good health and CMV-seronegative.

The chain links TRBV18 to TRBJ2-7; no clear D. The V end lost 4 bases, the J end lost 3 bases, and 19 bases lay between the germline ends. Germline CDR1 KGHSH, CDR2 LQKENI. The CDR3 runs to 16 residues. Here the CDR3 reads CASSLSLPGSGYEQYF. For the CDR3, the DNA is TGTGCCAGCTCACTCTCGTTACCGGGTTCGGGCTACGAGCAGTACTTC. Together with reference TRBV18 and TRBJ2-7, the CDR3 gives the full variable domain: NAGVMQNPRHLVRRRGQEARLRCSPMKGHSHVYWYRQLPEEGLKFMVYLQKENIIDESGMPKERFSAEFPKEGPSILRIQQVVRGDSAAYFCASSLSLPGSGYEQYFGPGTRLTVT.

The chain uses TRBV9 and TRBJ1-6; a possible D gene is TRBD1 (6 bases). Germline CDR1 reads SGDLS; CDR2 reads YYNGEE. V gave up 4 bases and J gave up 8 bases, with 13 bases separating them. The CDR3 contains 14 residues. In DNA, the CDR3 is TGTGCCAGCAGCAACCAGGGGCGTGATTCACCCCTCCACTTT. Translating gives CASSNQGRDSPLHF.

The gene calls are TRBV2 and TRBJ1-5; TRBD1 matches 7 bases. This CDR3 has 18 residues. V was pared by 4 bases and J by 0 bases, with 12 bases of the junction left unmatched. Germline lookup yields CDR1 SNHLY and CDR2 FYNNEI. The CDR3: CASSAGGSTYYSNQPQHF. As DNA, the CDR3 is TGTGCCAGCAGTGCAGGGGGGTCAACTTATTATAGCAATCAGCCCCAGCATTTT.

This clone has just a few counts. CDR3 nucleotide sequence: TGTGCCAGCAGCAAGCGGGGAGACAACACCGGGGAGCTGTTTTTT. Protein product: CASSKRGDNTGELFF. The chain links TRBV9 to TRBJ2-2, with 7 bases identical to TRBD2. The CDR3 runs to 15 residues. Germline-derived CDR1 and CDR2 are SGDLS and YYNGEE. Trimming cost V 4 bases and J 2 bases; bases outside gene matches: 5. Full variable domain (rest looked up from reference TRBV9 and TRBJ2-2): DSGVTQTPKHLITATGQRVTLRCSPRSGDLSVYWYQQSLDQGLQFLIQYYNGEERAKGNILERFSAQQFPDLHSELNLSSLELGDSALYFCASSKRGDNTGELFFGEGSRLTVL.

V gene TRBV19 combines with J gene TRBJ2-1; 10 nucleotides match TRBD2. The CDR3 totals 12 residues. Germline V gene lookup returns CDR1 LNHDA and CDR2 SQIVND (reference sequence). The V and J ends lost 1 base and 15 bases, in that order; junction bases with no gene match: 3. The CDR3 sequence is CASSIVSGGAFF. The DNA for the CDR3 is TGTGCCAGTAGTATAGTAAGCGGGGGGGCGTTCTTC.

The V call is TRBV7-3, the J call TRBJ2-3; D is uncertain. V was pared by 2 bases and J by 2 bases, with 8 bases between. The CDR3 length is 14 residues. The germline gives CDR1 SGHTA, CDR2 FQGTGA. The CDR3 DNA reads TGTGCCAGCAGCTTATTAAGCCACACAGATACGCAGTATTTT. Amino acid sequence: CASSLLSHTDTQYF.

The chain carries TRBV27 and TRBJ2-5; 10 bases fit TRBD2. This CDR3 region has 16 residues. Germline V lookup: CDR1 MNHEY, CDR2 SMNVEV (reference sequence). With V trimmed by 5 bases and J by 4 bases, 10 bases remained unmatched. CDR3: CASSTTAGGRRETQYF. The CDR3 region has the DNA TGTGCCAGCAGTACAACAGCGGGGGGGCGGCGAGAGACCCAGTACTTC.

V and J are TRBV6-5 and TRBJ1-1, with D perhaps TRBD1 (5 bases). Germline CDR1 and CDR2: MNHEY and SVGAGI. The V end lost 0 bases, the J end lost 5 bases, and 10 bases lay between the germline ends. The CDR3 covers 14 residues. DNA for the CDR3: TGTGCCAGCAGTTACTCGAACCGGGGGACTGAAGCTTTCTTT. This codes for CASSYSNRGTEAFF.

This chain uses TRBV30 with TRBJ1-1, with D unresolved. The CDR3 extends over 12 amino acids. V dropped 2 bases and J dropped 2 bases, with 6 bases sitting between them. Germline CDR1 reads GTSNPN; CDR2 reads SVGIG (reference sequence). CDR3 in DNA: TGTGCCTGGAGTTTTGGCAACACTGAAGCTTTCTTT. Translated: CAWSFGNTEAFF.

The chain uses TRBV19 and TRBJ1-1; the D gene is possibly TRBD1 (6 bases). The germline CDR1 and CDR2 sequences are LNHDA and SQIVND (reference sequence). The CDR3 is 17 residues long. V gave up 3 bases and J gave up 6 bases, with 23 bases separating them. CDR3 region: CASSIYYQQGWVPEAFF. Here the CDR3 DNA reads TGTGCCAGTAGTATCTACTATCAACAGGGATGGGTCCCTGAAGCTTTCTTT. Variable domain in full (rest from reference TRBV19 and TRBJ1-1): DGGITQSPKYLFRKEGQNVTLSCEQNLNHDAMYWYRQDPGQGLRLIYYSQIVNDFQKGDIAEGYSVSREKKESFPLTVTSAQKNPTAFYLCASSIYYQQGWVPEAFFGQGTRLTVV.

The CDR3 loop is CASSLAQIMGAGDGYTF. CDR3 DNA: TGCGCCAGCAGCTTGGCCCAAATTATGGGGGCTGGGGATGGCTACACCTTC. The gene calls are TRBV5-1 and TRBJ1-2; a weak D match, TRBD1 (6 bases). The germline CDR1 and CDR2 sequences are SGHRS and YFSETQ. The V and J ends lost 0 bases and 6 bases respectively, with 21 bases between them. The CDR3 loop spans 17 amino acids.

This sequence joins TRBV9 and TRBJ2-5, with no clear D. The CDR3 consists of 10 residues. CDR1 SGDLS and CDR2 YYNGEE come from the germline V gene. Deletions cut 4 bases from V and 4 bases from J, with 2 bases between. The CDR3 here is CASSRETQYF. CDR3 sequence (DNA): TGTGCCAGCAGCCGAGAGACCCAGTACTTC. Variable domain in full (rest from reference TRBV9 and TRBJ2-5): DSGVTQTPKHLITATGQRVTLRCSPRSGDLSVYWYQQSLDQGLQFLIQYYNGEERAKGNILERFSAQQFPDLHSELNLSSLELGDSALYFCASSRETQYFGPGTRLLVL.

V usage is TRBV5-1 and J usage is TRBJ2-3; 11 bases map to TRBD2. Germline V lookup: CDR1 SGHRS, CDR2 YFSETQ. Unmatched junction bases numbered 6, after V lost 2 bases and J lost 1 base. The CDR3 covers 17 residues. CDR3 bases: TGCGCCAGCAGCTTAAGTCTAGCGGGGGGCGGCACAGATACGCAGTATTTT. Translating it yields CASSLSLAGGGTDTQYF.

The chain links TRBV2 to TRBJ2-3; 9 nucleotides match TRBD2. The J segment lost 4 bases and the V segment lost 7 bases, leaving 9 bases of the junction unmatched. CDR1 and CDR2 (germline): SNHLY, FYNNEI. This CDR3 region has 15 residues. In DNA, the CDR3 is TGTGCCAGCACAGCTGGCGGGGGGGCCGCAGATACGCAGTATTTT. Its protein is CASTAGGGAADTQYF.

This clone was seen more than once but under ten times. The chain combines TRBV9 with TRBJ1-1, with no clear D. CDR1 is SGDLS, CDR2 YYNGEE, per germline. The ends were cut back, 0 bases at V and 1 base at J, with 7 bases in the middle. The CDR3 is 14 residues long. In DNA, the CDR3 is TGTGCCAGCAGCGTAGCAGACAAGAACACTGAAGCTTTCTTT. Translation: CASSVADKNTEAFF.

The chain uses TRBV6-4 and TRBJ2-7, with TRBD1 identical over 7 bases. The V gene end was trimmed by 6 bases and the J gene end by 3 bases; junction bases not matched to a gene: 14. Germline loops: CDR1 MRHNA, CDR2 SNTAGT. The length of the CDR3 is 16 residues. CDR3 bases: TGTGCCAGCAGGGATACCGGGACAGAACCTTACTACGAGCAGTACTTC. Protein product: CASRDTGTEPYYEQYF.

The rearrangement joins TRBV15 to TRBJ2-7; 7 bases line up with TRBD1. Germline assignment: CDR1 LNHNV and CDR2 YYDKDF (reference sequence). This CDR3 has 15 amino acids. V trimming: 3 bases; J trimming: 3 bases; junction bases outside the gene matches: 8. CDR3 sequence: CATSSWGDRDYEQYF. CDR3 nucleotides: TGTGCCACCAGCAGCTGGGGTGACAGGGACTACGAGCAGTACTTC.

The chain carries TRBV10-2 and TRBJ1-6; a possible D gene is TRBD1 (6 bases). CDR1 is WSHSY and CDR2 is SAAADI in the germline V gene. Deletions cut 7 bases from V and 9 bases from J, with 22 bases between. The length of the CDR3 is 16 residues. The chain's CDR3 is CASTRERGATSSPLHF. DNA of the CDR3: TGCGCCAGCACTAGAGAGCGGGGGGCTACTTCTTCACCCCTCCACTTT.

This CDR3 is CASSGQGQGADTQYF. CDR3 bases: TGTGCCAGCAGTGGACAGGGCCAGGGGGCAGATACGCAGTATTTT. The rearrangement joins TRBV2 to TRBJ2-3, with 7 nucleotides matching TRBD1. This CDR3 is 15 amino acids long. Germline values: CDR1 SNHLY, CDR2 FYNNEI. Trimming removed 4 bases from V and 4 bases from J; junction bases left unmatched: 8.

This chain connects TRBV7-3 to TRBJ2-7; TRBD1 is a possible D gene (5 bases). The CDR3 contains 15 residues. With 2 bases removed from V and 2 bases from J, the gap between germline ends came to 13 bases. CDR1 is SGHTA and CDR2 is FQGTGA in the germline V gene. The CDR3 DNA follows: TGTGCCAGCAGCTTAGATCAGGACAACCCCTACGAGCAGTACTTC. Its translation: CASSLDQDNPYEQYF.

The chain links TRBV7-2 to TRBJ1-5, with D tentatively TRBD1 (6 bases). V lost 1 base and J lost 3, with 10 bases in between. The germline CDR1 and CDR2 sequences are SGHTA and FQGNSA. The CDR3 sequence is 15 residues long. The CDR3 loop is CASSLEGGNNQPQHF. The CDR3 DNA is TGTGCCAGCAGCTTAGAGGGGGGGAACAATCAGCCCCAGCATTTT.

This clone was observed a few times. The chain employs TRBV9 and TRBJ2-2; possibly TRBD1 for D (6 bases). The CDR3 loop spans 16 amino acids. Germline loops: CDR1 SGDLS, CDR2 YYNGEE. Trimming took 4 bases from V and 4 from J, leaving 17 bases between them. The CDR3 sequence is CASSTGTNIRTGELFF. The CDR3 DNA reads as TGTGCCAGCAGCACCGGGACAAATATACGCACCGGGGAGCTGTTTTTT. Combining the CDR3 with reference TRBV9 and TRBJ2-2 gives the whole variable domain DSGVTQTPKHLITATGQRVTLRCSPRSGDLSVYWYQQSLDQGLQFLIQYYNGEERAKGNILERFSAQQFPDLHSELNLSSLELGDSALYFCASSTGTNIRTGELFFGEGSRLTVL.

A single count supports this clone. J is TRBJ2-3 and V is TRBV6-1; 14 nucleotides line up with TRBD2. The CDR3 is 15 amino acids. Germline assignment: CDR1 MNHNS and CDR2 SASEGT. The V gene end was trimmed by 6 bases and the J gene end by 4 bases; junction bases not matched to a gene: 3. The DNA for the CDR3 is TGTGCCAGCAGCCCGACTAGCGGGGGGGCAGATACGCAGTATTTT. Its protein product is CASSPTSGGADTQYF.

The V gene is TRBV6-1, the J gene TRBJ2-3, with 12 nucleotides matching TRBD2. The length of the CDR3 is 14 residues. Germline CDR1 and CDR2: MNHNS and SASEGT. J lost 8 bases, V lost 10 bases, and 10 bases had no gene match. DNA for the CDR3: TGTGCCACCTGGACTAGCGGGGTTGGGGGTACGCAGTATTTT. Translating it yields CATWTSGVGGTQYF.

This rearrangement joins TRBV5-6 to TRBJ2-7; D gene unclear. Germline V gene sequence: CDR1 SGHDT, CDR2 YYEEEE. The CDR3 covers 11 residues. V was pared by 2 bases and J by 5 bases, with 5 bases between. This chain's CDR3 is CASSFSDEQYF. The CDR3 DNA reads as TGTGCCAGCAGCTTTTCTGACGAGCAGTACTTC.

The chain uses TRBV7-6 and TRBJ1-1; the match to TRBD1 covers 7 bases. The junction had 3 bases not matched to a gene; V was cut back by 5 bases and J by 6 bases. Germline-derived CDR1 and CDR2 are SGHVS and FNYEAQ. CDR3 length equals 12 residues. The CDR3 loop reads CASSVTGAEAFF. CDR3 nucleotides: TGTGCCAGCAGCGTTACAGGGGCTGAAGCTTTCTTT.

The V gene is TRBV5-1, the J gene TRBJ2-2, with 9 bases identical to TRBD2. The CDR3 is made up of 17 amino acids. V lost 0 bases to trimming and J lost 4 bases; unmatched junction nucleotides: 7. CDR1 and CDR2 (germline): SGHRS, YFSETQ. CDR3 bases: TGCGCCAGCAGCTTGGCCGTGAGCGGGGGGTTCACCGGGGAGCTGTTTTTT. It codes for CASSLAVSGGFTGELFF.